These 17 T cell receptor beta chains came from one sample sequenced in a study of blood T cell repertoires in COVID-19. Method: immunoSEQ multiplex PCR; TCRdb's copy keeps in-frame clones and lacks some. The table records approximately 93,000 clones, 74% of them present only once. The sequenced sample was peripheral blood. The receptors stem from a man in his 70s with COVID-19, enrolled during active disease.

This chain connects TRBV9 to TRBJ2-7, with a weak D call TRBD1 (6 bases). CDR1 and CDR2 from the germline V gene are SGDLS and YYNGEE. This CDR3 has 12 amino acids. Trimming removed 0 bases at V and 5 bases at J, with 6 bases between. The CDR3 reads CASSVDRDEQYF. Written as DNA, the CDR3 is TGTGCCAGCAGCGTAGACAGGGACGAGCAGTACTTC.

This clone was counted a single time. The rearrangement uses TRBV6-4 and TRBJ1-4; the match to TRBD1 covers 7 bases. This CDR3 region has 15 residues. Unmatched junction bases numbered 10, after V lost 5 bases and J lost 7 bases. CDR1 is MRHNA and CDR2 is SNTAGT in the germline V gene. CDR3 loop: CASSLTGEVGEKLFF. As DNA, the CDR3 is TGTGCCAGCAGTCTCACAGGGGAAGTTGGTGAAAAACTGTTTTTT.

The V gene is TRBV6-2 or TRBV6-3, the J gene TRBJ1-1; TRBD1 matches at 11 bases. The CDR3 totals 14 residues. With V trimmed by 5 bases and J by 4 bases, 3 bases remained unmatched. The germline V gene has CDR1 MNHEY and CDR2 SVGEGT. The CDR3 region has the DNA TGTGCCAGCAGTCGGGACAGGGGGTCCACTGAAGCTTTCTTT. This translates into CASSRDRGSTEAFF.

The chain is built from TRBV11-3 and TRBJ2-3, with 11 bases lining up with TRBD1. The CDR3 has 15 residues. Per the germline V gene, CDR1 is SGHNT and CDR2 is YENEEA. Trimming took 5 bases from V and 4 from J; bases not matched to a gene: 5. In DNA, the CDR3 is TGTGCCAGCAGCGCCAGGGACAGGGGGTCAGATACGCAGTATTTT. Its translation is CASSARDRGSDTQYF.

The J gene is TRBJ2-5, the V gene TRBV9, with a weak D call TRBD1 (6 bases). The CDR3 length is 14 residues. The V and J ends lost 0 bases and 4 bases respectively, with 10 bases between them. From germline, CDR1 is SGDLS and CDR2 YYNGEE. The CDR3 DNA reads TGTGCCAGCAGCGTAGTACAGGGCGCAGAGACCCAGTACTTC. It encodes CASSVVQGAETQYF.

The rearrangement joins TRBV29-1 to TRBJ2-7; TRBD2 is a possible D gene (6 bases). Per germline, CDR1 SQVTM and CDR2 ANQGSEA. CDR3 length: 15 residues. The V end lost 3 bases, the J end lost 2 bases, and 17 bases lay between the germline ends. CDR3 bases: TGCAGCGTTGAGACTGTGCGGGGAGCCACCTACGAGCAGTACTTC. It specifies CSVETVRGATYEQYF.

A few counts support this clone. V gene TRBV18 combines with J gene TRBJ1-4; 7 bases are a match to TRBD1. CDR1 is KGHSH, CDR2 LQKENI, per germline. The CDR3 is 15 residues long. The V and J ends lost 1 base and 5 bases, in that order; junction bases with no gene match: 4. CDR3 DNA: TGTGCCAGCTCACCACGGGGACAGCAAAATGAAAAACTGTTTTTT. Translating it yields CASSPRGQQNEKLFF. The complete variable domain, with remaining parts taken from reference TRBV18 and TRBJ1-4, reads NAGVMQNPRHLVRRRGQEARLRCSPMKGHSHVYWYRQLPEEGLKFMVYLQKENIIDESGMPKERFSAEFPKEGPSILRIQQVVRGDSAAYFCASSPRGQQNEKLFFGSGTQLSVL.

This clone was seen many times. J is TRBJ1-2 and V is TRBV6-2 or TRBV6-3; D gene ambiguous. V gave up 1 base and J gave up 0 bases, with 12 bases separating them. From germline, CDR1 is MNHEY and CDR2 SVGEGT. The CDR3 loop spans 16 amino acids. CDR3 residues: CASSYLSSVANYGYTF. CDR3 DNA sequence: TGTGCCAGCAGTTACTTGAGTTCGGTAGCTAACTATGGCTACACCTTC.

This clone was seen a handful of times. V is TRBV7-9 and J is TRBJ2-7; tentatively, D is TRBD2 (6 bases). V was trimmed by 0 bases and J by 0 bases, leaving 15 bases between them. CDR1 SEHNR and CDR2 FQNEAQ come from the germline V gene (reference sequence). This CDR3 has 17 amino acids. The CDR3 region has the DNA TGTGCCAGCAGCTTAGCGCGGGGTGAGCGGCACTCCTACGAGCAGTACTTC. Protein product: CASSLARGERHSYEQYF.

This chain links TRBV27 with TRBJ2-2; tentative D call: TRBD2 (6 bases). Germline values: CDR1 MNHEY, CDR2 SMNVEV (reference sequence). V dropped 3 bases and J dropped 7 bases, with 9 bases sitting between them. The CDR3 length is 13 residues. CDR3 DNA sequence: TGTGCCAGCAGTTTGAGGCGGGGCGGGGAGCTGTTTTTT. It yields the protein CASSLRRGGELFF.

The CDR3 here is CASSVGQDNEQFF. Written as DNA, the CDR3 is TGTGCCAGCAGCGTAGGGCAGGACAATGAGCAGTTCTTC. This chain joins TRBV9 and TRBJ2-1; D remains ambiguous. Germline V CDR1 and CDR2: SGDLS, YYNGEE. This CDR3 has 13 residues. Trimming stripped 0 bases from V and 5 bases from J, with 6 bases between.

The CDR3: CASSSLGGRVYNEQFF. DNA of the CDR3: TGTGCCAGCAGTTCCCTGGGTGGGAGAGTCTACAATGAGCAGTTCTTC. The genes are TRBV27 and TRBJ2-1; possible D gene TRBD2, 5 bases. This CDR3 comprises 16 residues. V lost 4 bases and J lost 3, with 16 bases in between. Germline V gives CDR1 MNHEY, CDR2 SMNVEV (reference sequence).

V gene TRBV28 combines with J gene TRBJ2-1; 8 bases are shared with TRBD1. Germline CDR1 and CDR2: MDHEN and SYDVKM. The CDR3 totals 14 residues. Trimming took 10 bases from V and 2 from J; bases not matched to a gene: 7. The CDR3 protein is CATGGQGTYNEQFF. Here the CDR3 DNA reads TGTGCCACCGGAGGACAGGGAACCTACAATGAGCAGTTCTTC.

This clone was found once. CDR3 region: CASSSGGASTDTQYF. CDR3 in DNA: TGTGCCAGCAGCTCCGGGGGGGCTAGCACAGATACGCAGTATTTT. This rearrangement joins TRBV28 to TRBJ2-3; 8 nucleotides align to TRBD2. The junction had 5 bases not matched to a gene; V was cut back by 6 bases and J by 0 bases. The CDR3 runs 15 residues. Germline loops: CDR1 MDHEN, CDR2 SYDVKM.

The chain joins TRBV3-1 (or the pseudogene TRBV3-2) to TRBJ1-3, with TRBD1 matching 8 bases. Germline V gene data show CDR1 as LGHDT and CDR2 as YNNKEL (reference sequence). Germline trimming cut 2 bases from V and 0 bases from J; bases unmatched to any gene: 3. The CDR3 contains 16 residues. CDR3 in amino acids: CASSQNRGFSGNTIYF. CDR3 bases: TGTGCCAGCAGCCAAAACAGGGGGTTCTCTGGAAACACCATATATTTT.

This chain uses TRBV11-2 with TRBJ2-7, with D perhaps matching TRBD1 (7 bases). The CDR3 runs to 17 residues. V was trimmed by 4 bases and J by 4 bases, leaving 23 bases between them. Per germline, CDR1 SGHAT and CDR2 FQNNGV. The CDR3 loop is CASSYEFFGGTVYEQYF. The CDR3, as DNA: TGTGCCAGCAGCTACGAGTTCTTCGGCGGGACAGTATACGAGCAGTACTTC.

V is TRBV7-3 and J is TRBJ2-5; D may be TRBD1 (6 bases). Germline CDR1 SGHTA, CDR2 FQGTGA. V shed 0 bases and J shed 4 bases, with 6 bases lying between them. The CDR3 is 13 amino acids. CDR3 residues: CASSLTGGETQYF. Here the CDR3 DNA reads TGTGCCAGCAGCTTAACAGGGGGAGAGACCCAGTACTTC.